The 12 T cell receptor beta chains given below trace back to one sample, sequenced in a study of PD-1 blockade in classical Hodgkin lymphoma. Brentuximab vedotin exposure varied, and every patient relapsed after autologous stem cell transplantation. Assay used: immunoSEQ multiplex PCR; TCRdb lists only in-frame clones, some missing. The data hold roughly 100,000 clones, with around 88% observed a single time. This sample comprised peripheral blood mononuclear cells (PBMCs), obtained before the second cycle of nivolumab. The receptor source for this set is a human donor with classical Hodgkin lymphoma.

V is TRBV6-5 and J is TRBJ1-1; D uncertain. V was pared by 7 bases and J by 6 bases, with 12 bases between. Germline V gives CDR1 MNHEY, CDR2 SVGAGI. The CDR3 is 12 amino acids. As DNA, the CDR3 is TGTGCCAGCACCGGACGGCAGCCTGAAGCTTTCTTT. It yields the protein CASTGRQPEAFF.

The DNA for the CDR3 is TGTGCCTCCACCCCGGGACAGCCCTACGAGCAGTACTTC. This gives the protein CASTPGQPYEQYF. J is TRBJ2-5 and V is TRBV19, with 7 bases that match TRBD1. The DNA end lines up better with TRBJ2-7; the J call may be wrong. The CDR3 is 13 amino acids. CDR1 LNHDA and CDR2 SQIVND come from the germline V gene (reference sequence).

The V gene is TRBV5-1, the J gene TRBJ2-2, with D hard to call. CDR3 length: 12 residues. CDR1 SGHRS and CDR2 YFSETQ come from the germline V gene. V lost 2 bases and J lost 6, with 5 bases in between. The CDR3 nucleotides read TGCGCCAGCAGCTTAGGAGCCGGGGAGCTGTTTTTT. It codes for CASSLGAGELFF.

The chain carries TRBV5-1 and TRBJ1-5; TRBD1 matches at 7 bases. CDR1 and CDR2 (germline): SGHRS, YFSETQ. V was clipped by 0 bases and J by 5 bases; unmatched bases: 5. The CDR3 loop spans 15 amino acids. In DNA form, the CDR3 reads TGCGCCAGCAGCTTGGAAGGGACAGTGTATCAGCCCCAGCATTTT. It codes for CASSLEGTVYQPQHF.

V is TRBV29-1 and J is TRBJ2-3; 8 bases line up with TRBD2. After removal of 7 bases from V and 0 bases from J, the junction contained 9 bases not matched to a gene. The germline V gene encodes CDR1 SQVTM and CDR2 ANQGSEA. CDR3 length equals 15 residues. The CDR3, as DNA: TGCAGCGGCGGAGCGGGGGCCAGTAGCACAGATACGCAGTATTTT. Residues: CSGGAGASSTDTQYF.

This rearrangement joins TRBV27 to TRBJ1-2; 9 positions agree with TRBD1. The CDR3 consists of 16 residues. J gave up 5 bases and V 7 bases, and 14 bases lay outside the gene matches. Germline V gene data show CDR1 as MNHEY and CDR2 as SMNVEV (reference sequence). CDR3 protein: CASKPDRGIGAYGYTF. DNA for the CDR3: TGTGCCAGCAAACCGGACAGGGGAATTGGGGCGTATGGCTACACCTTC.

This chain links TRBV6-5 with TRBJ2-5; no definite D call. The last part of the DNA fits TRBJ2-7 better; the J call may be wrong. The CDR3 is 14 residues long. CDR1 MNHEY and CDR2 SVGAGI come from the germline V gene. The CDR3 DNA is TGTGCCAGCAGTTACTCGATCCCCCCCCACGAGCAGTACTTC. It encodes CASSYSIPPHEQYF.

The CDR3 DNA follows: TGTGCCAGCAGTTCCCTAGCGGGGGGGCTTGAGACCCAGTACTTC. This translates into CASSSLAGGLETQYF. V gene TRBV28 combines with J gene TRBJ2-5, with 12 bases matching TRBD2. This CDR3 has 15 residues. The germline V gene has CDR1 MDHEN and CDR2 SYDVKM. J lost 5 bases, V lost 4 bases, and 5 bases had no gene match.

This sequence joins TRBV7-2 and TRBJ2-5; either TRBD1 or TRBD2 may supply D (6 bases each). V was cut by 4 bases and J by 3 bases, with 21 bases left in between. CDR1 SGHTA and CDR2 FQGNSA come from the germline V gene. The CDR3 runs to 17 residues. The DNA for the CDR3 is TGTGCCAGCAGCTCGTCTCTGGGGGCGGGGCTGAAAGAGACCCAGTACTTC. It specifies CASSSSLGAGLKETQYF. Variable domain in full (rest from reference TRBV7-2 and TRBJ2-5): GAGVSQSPSNKVTEKGKDVELRCDPISGHTALYWYRQSLGQGLEFLIYFQGNSAPDKSGLPSDRFSAERTGGSVSTLTIQRTQQEDSAVYLCASSSSLGAGLKETQYFGPGTRLLVL.

The J gene is TRBJ2-7, the V gene TRBV27; 12 bases are a match to TRBD2. Trimming at V came to 5 bases and at J to 5 bases, leaving 13 bases not matched to a gene. Germline loops: CDR1 MNHEY, CDR2 SMNVEV (reference sequence). The CDR3 covers 17 residues. CDR3 in amino acids: CASSPRLAGVPANEQYF. The CDR3 DNA is TGTGCCAGCAGTCCCAGACTAGCGGGGGTACCCGCTAACGAGCAGTACTTC.

V usage is TRBV6-5 and J usage is TRBJ1-4, with 7 nucleotides matching TRBD1. The CDR3 is made up of 14 amino acids. Trimming cost V 6 bases and J 6 bases; bases outside gene matches: 7. CDR1 and CDR2 (germline): MNHEY, SVGAGI. CDR3 in amino acids: CASRPTGKHEKLFF. The CDR3 DNA reads as TGTGCCAGCAGACCGACAGGGAAGCATGAAAAACTGTTTTTT.

This clone was seen once. V usage is TRBV7-9 and J usage is TRBJ1-1, with D perhaps TRBD1 (5 bases). Deletions cut 6 bases from V and 1 base from J, with 9 bases between. Germline V gives CDR1 SEHNR, CDR2 FQNEAQ (reference sequence). The CDR3 is 13 residues long. For the CDR3, the DNA is TGTGCCAGCAGACTCCAGGGGAACACTGAAGCTTTCTTT. This encodes CASRLQGNTEAFF.